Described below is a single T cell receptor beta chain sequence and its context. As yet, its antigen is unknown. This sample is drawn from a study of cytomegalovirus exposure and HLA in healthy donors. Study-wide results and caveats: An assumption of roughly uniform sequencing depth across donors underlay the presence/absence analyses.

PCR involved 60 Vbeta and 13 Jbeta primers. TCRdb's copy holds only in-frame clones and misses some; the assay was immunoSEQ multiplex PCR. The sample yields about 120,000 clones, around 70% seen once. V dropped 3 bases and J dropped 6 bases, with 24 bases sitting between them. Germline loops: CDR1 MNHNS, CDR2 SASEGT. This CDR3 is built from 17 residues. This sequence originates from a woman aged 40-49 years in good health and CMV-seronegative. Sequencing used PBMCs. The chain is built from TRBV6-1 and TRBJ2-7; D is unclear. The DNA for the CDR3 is TGTGCCAGCAGTGATTGGTCCCAACGCGCACGTCGTGGCGAGCAGTACTTC. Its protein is CASSDWSQRARRGEQYF.